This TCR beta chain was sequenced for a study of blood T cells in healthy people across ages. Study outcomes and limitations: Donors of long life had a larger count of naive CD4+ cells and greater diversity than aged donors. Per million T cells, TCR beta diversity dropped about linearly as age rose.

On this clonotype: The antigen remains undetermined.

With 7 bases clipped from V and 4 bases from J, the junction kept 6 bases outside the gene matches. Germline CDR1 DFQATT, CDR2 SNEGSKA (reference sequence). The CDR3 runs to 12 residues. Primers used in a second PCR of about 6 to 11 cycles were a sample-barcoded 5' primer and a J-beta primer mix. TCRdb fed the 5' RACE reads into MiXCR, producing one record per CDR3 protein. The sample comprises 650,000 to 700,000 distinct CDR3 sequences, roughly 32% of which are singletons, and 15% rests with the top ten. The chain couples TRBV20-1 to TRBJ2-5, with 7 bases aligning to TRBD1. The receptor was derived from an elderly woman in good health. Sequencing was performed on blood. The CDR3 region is CSVLDRTETQYF. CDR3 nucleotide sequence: TGCAGTGTCCTGGACAGGACAGAGACCCAGTACTTC.